A single sample is the source of the 3 T cell receptor beta chains below, sequenced in a study of blood T cells in healthy people across ages. Alongside a J-beta primer mix, a sample-barcoded 5' primer served in a second PCR lasting 7 to 11 cycles. TCRdb used MiXCR to reprocess the 5' RACE reads, holding one entry per CDR3 protein. The sample holds around 1.7 million distinct CDR3 sequences, approximately 30% seen once. Specimen: blood. The source is a woman aged 30 to 39 in good health.

There are many counts of this clonotype. V and J are TRBV20-1 and TRBJ2-7, with 7 bases identical to TRBD2. V shed 7 bases and J 1 base; nucleotides not matched to a gene: 10. Germline values: CDR1 DFQATT, CDR2 SNEGSKA (reference sequence). This CDR3 is built from 14 residues. The CDR3 is CSVKGGSRSYEQYF. The CDR3 DNA follows: TGCAGTGTAAAGGGCGGGAGTAGGTCCTACGAGCAGTACTTC.

This clonotype was seen just once. The gene calls are TRBV10-3 and TRBJ2-1; a possible D gene is TRBD2 (7 bases). CDR1 ENHRY and CDR2 SYGVKD come from the germline V gene. The V end was cut by 6 bases, the J end by 0 bases, with 12 bases between. The CDR3 has 15 residues. The CDR3 DNA reads as TGTGCCATCAGGAGGGGGGGGGCCTCCTACAATGAGCAGTTCTTC. Translation gives CAIRRGGASYNEQFF.

The CDR3 reads CASSYRGLEAFF. Here the CDR3 DNA reads TGTGCCAGCAGTTACCGGGGACTTGAAGCTTTCTTT. This rearrangement joins TRBV6-5 to TRBJ1-1, with a tentative D call TRBD1 (5 bases). Germline lookup yields CDR1 MNHEY and CDR2 SVGAGI. V was pared by 2 bases and J by 7 bases, with 8 bases between. The CDR3 has 12 residues.